The 3 T cell receptor beta chains given below trace back to one sample, sequenced in a study of CD8+CD57+ T cells in acquired aplastic anemia. Genomic DNA templated the TCR beta VDJ and CDR3 profiling. One entry per CDR3 protein results from TCRdb running MiXCR on the reads. The sample records 90,000 to 130,000 distinct CDR3 sequences, approximately 49% being singletons. The sample was sorted CD4+, CD8+, or CD8+CD57+ T cells (not recorded which) from PBMCs. These receptors were obtained from a human donor in good health, serving as a control.

The chain combines TRBV9 with TRBJ2-3, with 8 bases matching TRBD2. From germline, CDR1 is SGDLS and CDR2 YYNGEE. J gave up 4 bases and V 0 bases, and 4 bases lay outside the gene matches. The CDR3 consists of 15 residues. CDR3: CASSVAGGRADTQYF. As DNA, the CDR3 is TGTGCCAGCAGCGTAGCGGGGGGGAGGGCAGATACGCAGTATTTT.

CDR3 sequence: CAISESQHF. The CDR3 DNA sequence: TGTGCCATCAGTGAGTCCCAGCATTTT. This chain joins TRBV10-3 and TRBJ1-5; D is unresolved. This CDR3 spans 9 amino acids. V lost 0 bases to trimming and J lost 12 bases, with 0 bases between them. Germline loops: CDR1 ENHRY, CDR2 SYGVKD.

The rearrangement uses TRBV24-1 and TRBJ1-1, with D possibly TRBD1 on 5 matching bases. Germline V gene data show CDR1 as KGHDR and CDR2 as SFDVKD. V dropped 11 bases and J dropped 8 bases, with 17 bases sitting between them. CDR3 length: 12 amino acids. The CDR3 DNA reads TGTGCCAGCGGGACTGGGGGTTCCGAAGCTTTCTTT. Its translation: CASGTGGSEAFF.